A selection of T cell receptor beta chains follows, all from one sample in a study of blood T cell repertoires in COVID-19. TCRdb's table, derived via immunoSEQ multiplex PCR, lists solely in-frame clones and lacks some. The sample shows roughly 200,000 clones, around 80% of them seen only once. The sample comprised peripheral blood. Source of these receptors: a woman aged 25 to 39 with COVID-19, enrolled during active disease. Both conserved end residues are part of each CDR3. Fields, in order: J gene, clone size, V gene, CDR3 length, D gene, CDR3 protein, CDR3 DNA. A D gene is named only where the DNA matches it firmly. Clone size, where shown, is once, few, many, or a class for clones that have expanded.

J: TRBJ2-5
size: NA
V: TRBV5-1
length: 16
D: TRBD2
CDR3: CASSLALAGGDETQYF
DNA: TGCGCCAGCAGCTTGGCCTTGGCGGGGGGTGACGAGACCCAGTACTTC

J: TRBJ2-1
size: once
V: TRBV13
length: 17
D: TRBD2
CDR3: CASSLGSGGSSYNEQFF
DNA: TGTGCCAGCAGCTTAGGTTCTGGCGGGAGTTCCTACAATGAGCAGTTCTTC

J: TRBJ2-7
size: NA
V: TRBV19
length: 15
D: TRBD1
CDR3: CASSIGTGSPYEQYF
DNA: TGTGCCAGTAGTATAGGGACAGGGAGTCCCTACGAGCAGTACTTC

J: TRBJ1-2
size: NA
V: TRBV5-4
length: 14
D: NA
CDR3: CASRIVGGALEYTF
DNA: TGTGCCAGCAGAATCGTCGGGGGGGCGCTCGAGTACACCTTC

J: TRBJ2-7
size: NA
V: TRBV5-8
length: 15
D: TRBD1
CDR3: CASSLLGAGGYEQYF
DNA: TGTGCCAGCAGCCTCCTAGGGGCAGGGGGATACGAGCAGTACTTC

J: TRBJ2-2
size: NA
V: TRBV2
length: 15
D: NA
CDR3: CASSELGALPGELFF
DNA: TGTGCCAGCAGTGAATTGGGGGCCCTACCCGGGGAGCTGTTTTTT

J: TRBJ2-2
size: once
V: TRBV4-1
length: 16
D: TRBD2
CDR3: CASSPTPSGRKGELFF
DNA: TGCGCCAGCAGCCCCACCCCTAGCGGGAGGAAAGGGGAGCTGTTTTTT

J: TRBJ1-3
size: NA
V: TRBV5-8
length: 13
D: NA
CDR3: CASSTDNTNTIYF
DNA: TGTGCCAGCAGCACGGACAACACTAACACCATATATTTT

J: TRBJ1-1
size: NA
V: TRBV19
length: 15
D: NA
CDR3: CASSIDQDSNTEAFF
DNA: TGTGCCAGTAGTATAGATCAGGATTCAAACACTGAAGCTTTCTTT

J: TRBJ2-2
size: NA
V: TRBV13
length: 16
D: TRBD2
CDR3: CASSKGGGAGTGELFF
DNA: TGTGCCAGCAGCAAAGGCGGGGGAGCAGGGACCGGGGAGCTGTTTTTT

J: TRBJ2-3
size: few
V: TRBV9
length: 15
D: TRBD2
CDR3: CASSHSGRGADTQYF
DNA: TGTGCCAGCAGCCATAGCGGGAGGGGCGCAGATACGCAGTATTTT

J: TRBJ2-5
size: NA
V: TRBV19
length: 14
D: TRBD2
CDR3: CASSGGLAEETQYF
DNA: TGTGCCAGTAGTGGGGGACTAGCAGAAGAGACCCAGTACTTC

J: TRBJ2-1
size: few
V: TRBV29-1
length: 13
D: TRBD2
CDR3: CSVDTGTSNEQFF
DNA: TGCAGCGTTGATACCGGGACTAGCAATGAGCAGTTCTTC

J: TRBJ1-1
size: NA
V: TRBV7-9
length: 15
D: TRBD1
CDR3: CASSLGQSINTEAFF
DNA: TGTGCCAGCAGCTTGGGACAGTCTATCAACACTGAAGCTTTCTTT

J: TRBJ1-6
size: NA
V: TRBV7-9
length: 15
D: TRBD1
CDR3: CASSDRTGVNSPLHF
DNA: TGTGCCAGCAGCGATAGGACAGGGGTAAATTCACCCCTCCACTTT

J: TRBJ2-5
size: NA
V: TRBV20-1
length: 10
D: NA
CDR3: CSAGRETQYF
DNA: TGCAGTGCTGGGCGTGAGACCCAGTACTTC

J: TRBJ2-5
size: NA
V: TRBV11-3
length: 13
D: TRBD2
CDR3: CASSSSGIETQYF
DNA: TGTGCCAGCAGCTCGAGCGGGATAGAGACCCAGTACTTC

J: TRBJ2-7
size: NA
V: TRBV10-3
length: 12
D: TRBD1
CDR3: CAISGQGYEQYF
DNA: TGTGCCATCAGTGGACAGGGTTACGAGCAGTACTTC

J: TRBJ2-7
size: NA
V: TRBV3-1/TRBV3-2
length: 15
D: TRBD2
CDR3: CASSQTSGRTYEQYF
DNA: TGTGCCAGCAGCCAGACTAGCGGGCGTACCTACGAGCAGTACTTC

J: TRBJ2-7
size: NA
V: TRBV27
length: 13
D: NA
CDR3: CASSLRQPHEQYF
DNA: TGTGCCAGCAGTTTAAGACAGCCCCACGAGCAGTACTTC

J: TRBJ2-7
size: NA
V: TRBV28
length: 12
D: NA
CDR3: CASFGSPYEQYF
DNA: TGTGCCAGCTTTGGCAGTCCATACGAGCAGTACTTC

J: TRBJ1-2
size: NA
V: TRBV18
length: 14
D: TRBD1
CDR3: CASSPIDREAGYTF
DNA: TGTGCCAGCTCACCAATCGACAGGGAGGCTGGCTACACCTTC

J: TRBJ2-3
size: few
V: TRBV19
length: 17
D: TRBD2
CDR3: CASSILGIAGGTDTQYF
DNA: TGTGCCAGTAGTATCTTGGGGATAGCGGGAGGCACAGATACGCAGTATTTT

J: TRBJ1-2
size: NA
V: TRBV9
length: 13
D: NA
CDR3: CASSQTGIYGYTF
DNA: TGTGCCAGCAGCCAGACAGGCATCTATGGCTACACCTTC

J: TRBJ1-1
size: NA
V: TRBV15
length: 14
D: NA
CDR3: CATSRDLQGSGAFF
DNA: TGTGCCACCAGCAGAGATCTACAGGGAAGCGGAGCTTTCTTT

J: TRBJ1-1
size: NA
V: TRBV3-1/TRBV3-2
length: 14
D: NA
CDR3: CASSQGQEGTEAFF
DNA: TGTGCCAGCAGCCAAGGGCAGGAGGGCACTGAAGCTTTCTTT

J: TRBJ1-2
size: NA
V: TRBV7-9
length: 14
D: TRBD1
CDR3: CASSSQGRRDGYTF
DNA: TGTGCCAGCAGTTCACAGGGGCGCAGAGATGGCTACACCTTC

J: TRBJ2-2
size: NA
V: TRBV2
length: 12
D: NA
CDR3: CASHRVTGELFF
DNA: TGTGCCAGCCACAGGGTGACCGGGGAGCTGTTTTTT

J: TRBJ2-3
size: NA
V: TRBV5-1
length: 13
D: NA
CDR3: CASSVTGPDTQYF
DNA: TGCGCCAGCAGCGTAACAGGGCCAGATACGCAGTATTTT

J: TRBJ2-2
size: NA
V: TRBV3-1/TRBV3-2
length: 17
D: NA
CDR3: CASSQGRGQTNTGELFF
DNA: TGTGCCAGCAGCCAAGGGCGGGGACAGACGAACACCGGGGAGCTGTTTTTT

J: TRBJ2-7
size: NA
V: TRBV7-2
length: 15
D: TRBD1
CDR3: CASSLGQGALDEQYF
DNA: TGTGCCAGCAGTCTTGGACAGGGGGCGTTAGACGAGCAGTACTTC

J: TRBJ1-1
size: NA
V: TRBV25-1
length: 13
D: NA
CDR3: CASSEYPGQEAFF
DNA: TGTGCCAGCAGTGAGTATCCTGGACAGGAAGCTTTCTTT

J: TRBJ1-1
size: once
V: TRBV11-2
length: 13
D: NA
CDR3: CASSLDEGDEAFF
DNA: TGTGCCAGCAGCCTAGACGAGGGTGATGAAGCTTTCTTT

J: TRBJ2-1
size: NA
V: TRBV19
length: 18
D: TRBD1
CDR3: CASSRTLGTGGAGNEQFF
DNA: TGTGCCAGTAGTAGGACCCTCGGGACAGGGGGCGCGGGCAATGAGCAGTTCTTC

J: TRBJ2-3
size: NA
V: TRBV5-1
length: 16
D: TRBD1
CDR3: CASSLLPGGNTDTQYF
DNA: TGCGCCAGCAGCCTGCTACCAGGGGGAAACACAGATACGCAGTATTTT

J: TRBJ2-1
size: NA
V: TRBV9
length: 15
D: NA
CDR3: CASTQAGLPYNEQFF
DNA: TGTGCCAGCACCCAAGCGGGTTTGCCCTACAATGAGCAGTTCTTC

J: TRBJ1-4
size: NA
V: TRBV3-1/TRBV3-2
length: 16
D: NA
CDR3: CASSQDLGVRGEKLFF
DNA: TGTGCCAGCAGCCAAGACCTTGGTGTCAGGGGTGAAAAACTGTTTTTT

J: TRBJ2-1
size: NA
V: TRBV9
length: 15
D: NA
CDR3: CASSVYFGRDNEQFF
DNA: TGTGCCAGCAGCGTATATTTCGGTCGGGACAATGAGCAGTTCTTC

J: TRBJ2-1
size: NA
V: TRBV9
length: 22
D: TRBD2
CDR3: CASSVALPGTSAPRGSYNEQFF
DNA: TGTGCCAGCAGCGTAGCCCTACCCGGGACTAGCGCTCCAAGAGGCTCCTACAATGAGCAGTTCTTC

J: TRBJ1-6
size: NA
V: TRBV11-2
length: 15
D: TRBD1
CDR3: CASSLGRTSGGPLHF
DNA: TGTGCCAGCAGCTTAGGACGGACCTCAGGGGGACCCCTCCACTTT

J: TRBJ2-3
size: NA
V: TRBV9
length: 13
D: NA
CDR3: CASSYTTADTQYF
DNA: TGTGCCAGCAGCTACACCACCGCAGATACGCAGTATTTT

J: TRBJ2-1
size: NA
V: TRBV29-1
length: 15
D: TRBD2
CDR3: CSVVDSGGFYNEQFF
DNA: TGCAGCGTTGTGGATAGCGGGGGGTTCTACAATGAGCAGTTCTTC

J: TRBJ1-1
size: once
V: TRBV4-3
length: 16
D: TRBD1
CDR3: CASSHGTGDMNTEAFF
DNA: TGCGCCAGCAGCCATGGGACAGGGGACATGAACACTGAAGCTTTCTTT

J: TRBJ2-3
size: NA
V: TRBV2
length: 14
D: TRBD2
CDR3: CASSTGGLTDTQYF
DNA: TGTGCCAGCAGCACGGGGGGACTCACAGATACGCAGTATTTT

J: TRBJ2-2
size: NA
V: TRBV5-1
length: 15
D: TRBD1
CDR3: CASSLTGGDSGELFF
DNA: TGCGCCAGCAGCTTGACAGGGGGCGATTCCGGGGAGCTGTTTTTT